This T cell receptor beta chain was recovered during a study of shared clonotypes between healthy human individuals. In the case of this clone: Antigen specificity is unknown.

Overall study results and limits: Non-shared clonotypes had lower generation probabilities than those shared by all four donors. Despite large depth, sorted-subset datasets appeared incompletely sequenced.

Clones were read by immunoSEQ multiplex PCR, and TCRdb kept only the in-frame ones, dropping some. The sample carries more than 1,200,000 clones, approximately 98.5% recorded once. The germline V gene encodes CDR1 SGHAT and CDR2 FQNNGV. This CDR3 region has 15 residues. V was pared by 5 bases and J by 0 bases, with 11 bases between. Source material: naive CD4+ T cells sorted from blood. Subset indicated: CD45RA+ positively selected. The chain joins TRBV11-2 to TRBJ1-3, with D uncertain. The source is a man younger than 45 in good health. The CDR3, as DNA: TGTGCCAGCAGCCGCGGGCCGAACTCTGGAAACACCATATATTTT. Protein product: CASSRGPNSGNTIYF.